The 32 T cell receptor beta chains in this list originate from one sample, sequenced in a study of response to subunit inactivated influenza vaccine. Each CDR3 protein is one row after TCRdb ran MiXCR on the RT-PCR reads. The data contain about 540,000 distinct CDR3 sequences, roughly 25% of them singletons. This sample was shared with a second study, whose subject was T cells expressing NK-cell markers. According to that study: What made the TCR beta cDNA was 5'RACE template switching with UMIs.

Sequenced material: CD4+ T cells sorted from PBMCs, taken 11 to 12 days after vaccination. All receptors derive from a man aged 50 to 60 who received an inactivated influenza vaccine.

This clonotype showed up just a few times. The chain combines TRBV7-6 with TRBJ2-2; D gene uncertain. Germline CDR1 is SGHVS and CDR2 is FNYEAQ. CDR3 size: 14 residues. Trimming stripped 5 bases from V and 5 bases from J, with 12 bases between. CDR3 loop: CASSPYKETGELFF. The CDR3 DNA reads TGTGCCAGCAGCCCATACAAAGAAACCGGGGAGCTGTTTTTT.

The chain has TRBV7-3 and TRBJ2-2; no reliable D call. The length of the CDR3 is 17 residues. With 5 bases removed from V and 2 bases from J, the gap between germline ends came to 18 bases. Germline CDR1 is SGHTA and CDR2 is FQGTGA. CDR3: CASSQTGSRINTGELFF. CDR3 nucleotide sequence: TGTGCCAGCAGCCAAACCGGGTCCAGGATTAACACCGGGGAGCTGTTTTTT.

This clonotype was recorded a few times. The rearrangement uses TRBV18 and TRBJ1-6, with D tentatively TRBD1 (6 bases). CDR3 length equals 16 residues. Trimming took 3 bases from V and 7 from J, leaving 16 bases between them. The V gene's germline CDR1 is KGHSH and CDR2 LQKENI. Here the CDR3 DNA reads TGTGCCAGCTCACCCGGGAATTCAGGGGTCAATTCACCCCTCCACTTT. Residues: CASSPGNSGVNSPLHF.

The rearrangement joins TRBV29-1 to TRBJ2-1; weak D call: TRBD2 (5 bases). V shed 5 bases and J shed 9 bases, with 23 bases lying between them. This CDR3 spans 15 amino acids. In germline, CDR1 is SQVTM, CDR2 ANQGSEA. The CDR3 region has the DNA TGCAGCGTTTTGCTTACGACCCAGAGGGTCCGTGAGCAGTTCTTC. Translated: CSVLLTTQRVREQFF.

The chain combines TRBV7-4 with TRBJ2-4; D might be TRBD1 (5 bases). V lost 3 bases to trimming and J lost 0 bases, with 9 bases between them. This CDR3 comprises 15 residues. Germline V gives CDR1 SGHVT, CDR2 SQSDAQ. As DNA, the CDR3 is TGTGCCAGCAGCTTGGAAGGGGTAGCCAAAAACATTCAGTACTTC. Translation: CASSLEGVAKNIQYF.

This clonotype showed up many times. The V call is TRBV7-2, the J call TRBJ1-2; D gene ambiguous. Looked up from germline, CDR1 is SGHTA and CDR2 is FQGNSA. The CDR3 loop spans 15 amino acids. Trimming took 3 bases from V and 7 from J, leaving 18 bases between them. The CDR3 protein is CASSFPTGRRLGYTF. In DNA form, the CDR3 reads TGTGCCAGCAGCTTCCCCACTGGACGTAGACTTGGCTACACCTTC.

The J gene is TRBJ2-7, the V gene TRBV20-1; TRBD1 matches at 9 bases. Trimming took 3 bases from V and 5 from J; bases not matched to a gene: 8. Germline V gives CDR1 DFQATT, CDR2 SNEGSKA (reference sequence). The CDR3 is made up of 14 amino acids. The CDR3: CSASPTGGGNEQYF. The CDR3 bases are TGCAGTGCTAGTCCGACAGGGGGGGGAAACGAGCAGTACTTC.

This clonotype turned up a few times. The chain joins TRBV7-9 to TRBJ1-2; D is unresolved. Looked up from germline, CDR1 is SEHNR and CDR2 is FQNEAQ (reference sequence). The CDR3 spans 14 residues. Trimming shortened V by 5 bases and J by 4 bases, and 14 bases separated the two germline ends. CDR3 protein: CASSRLIKGYGYTF. CDR3 bases: TGTGCCAGCAGCAGACTGATCAAGGGCTATGGCTACACCTTC.

Only a few counts were recorded for this clonotype. The chain joins TRBV2 to TRBJ1-2, with 8 bases lining up with TRBD1. The CDR3 totals 12 residues. J lost 5 bases, V lost 8 bases, and 4 bases had no gene match. Per germline, CDR1 SNHLY and CDR2 FYNNEI. The CDR3 region is CASATGAYGYTF. CDR3 coding DNA: TGTGCCAGCGCGACAGGGGCTTATGGCTACACCTTC.

V and J are TRBV6-2 or TRBV6-3 and TRBJ2-1, with 7 bases identical to TRBD2. Germline CDR1 MNHEY, CDR2 SVGEGT. There are 16 residues in the CDR3. Trimming took 2 bases from V and 9 from J; bases not matched to a gene: 13. CDR3 bases: TGTGCCAGCAGTTACGGGTCGCGGGGACTATCGGCTGAGCAGTTCTTC. This gives the protein CASSYGSRGLSAEQFF.

This clonotype was recorded many times. V gene TRBV5-6 combines with J gene TRBJ2-5; possibly TRBD2 for D (5 bases). Trimming shortened V by 1 base and J by 5 bases, and 15 bases separated the two germline ends. The V gene's germline CDR1 is SGHDT and CDR2 YYEEEE. The CDR3 length is 15 residues. CDR3 sequence reads: CASSLRGEGEETQYF. In DNA form, the CDR3 reads TGTGCCAGCAGCTTGAGAGGAGAGGGCGAGGAGACCCAGTACTTC.

The chain combines TRBV7-2 with TRBJ1-2; D possibly corresponds to TRBD1 (6 bases). V lost 7 bases and J lost 7, with 22 bases in between. CDR3 length: 15 amino acids. Per germline, CDR1 SGHTA and CDR2 FQGNSA. DNA of the CDR3: TGTGCCAGCAACATCGGTGGACAGAAGGTGTCTGGCTACACCTTC. Translation: CASNIGGQKVSGYTF.

This chain links TRBV7-9 with TRBJ1-1, with D maybe TRBD1 (5 bases). CDR1 is SEHNR, CDR2 FQNEAQ, per germline (reference sequence). The CDR3 spans 12 residues. The V and J ends lost 2 bases and 10 bases respectively, with 11 bases between them. CDR3 nucleotide sequence: TGTGCCAGCAGCTTACCGGGACGCGGAGCTTTCTTT. Protein sequence: CASSLPGRGAFF.

The chain links TRBV20-1 to TRBJ2-7, with a possible D match to TRBD2 (6 bases). Germline lookup yields CDR1 DFQATT and CDR2 SNEGSKA (reference sequence). The CDR3 loop spans 14 amino acids. The V gene lost 6 bases and the J gene lost 0 bases, with 15 bases spanning the gap. The CDR3 here is CSAPRDGSSYEQYF. In DNA form, the CDR3 reads TGCAGTGCCCCGAGGGACGGGAGCTCCTACGAGCAGTACTTC.

This sequence joins TRBV6-2 or TRBV6-3 and TRBJ1-5; 7 positions agree with TRBD1. The germline gives CDR1 MNHEY, CDR2 SVGEGT. V lost 0 bases, J lost 3 bases, and 2 bases stayed unmatched. This CDR3 contains 15 residues. The CDR3 here is CASSYSTGNNQPQHF. For the CDR3, the DNA is TGTGCCAGCAGTTACTCGACAGGGAACAATCAGCCCCAGCATTTT.

This clonotype was picked up a small number of times. V is TRBV5-6 and J is TRBJ2-7; D unclear. CDR3 length: 13 amino acids. V was pared by 2 bases and J by 4 bases, with 10 bases between. CDR1 is SGHDT and CDR2 is YYEEEE in the germline V gene. The CDR3 sequence: CASSFDQAYEQYF. For the CDR3, the DNA is TGTGCCAGCAGCTTTGACCAAGCATACGAGCAGTACTTC.

The sample holds a few counts of this clonotype. This chain links TRBV5-1 with TRBJ2-1; D may correspond to TRBD1 or TRBD2 (5 bases each). V lost 4 bases to trimming and J lost 5 bases, with 19 bases between them. Germline loops: CDR1 SGHRS, CDR2 YFSETQ. The CDR3 sequence is 16 residues long. The CDR3 here is CASSLIYGAADNEQFF. CDR3 DNA sequence: TGCGCCAGCAGCCTCATCTACGGGGCAGCGGACAATGAGCAGTTCTTC.

This clonotype appeared a few times. This rearrangement joins TRBV20-1 to TRBJ2-1; 14 nucleotides line up with TRBD2. There are 19 residues in the CDR3. Trimming took 3 bases from V and 0 from J; bases not matched to a gene: 10. The germline gives CDR1 DFQATT, CDR2 SNEGSKA (reference sequence). The CDR3 loop reads CSASAQRLAGGLSYNEQFF. DNA for the CDR3: TGCAGTGCTAGCGCCCAAAGACTAGCGGGAGGGCTCTCCTACAATGAGCAGTTCTTC.

This clonotype was recorded many times. The chain joins TRBV5-1 to TRBJ2-2; 9 bases map to TRBD1. The CDR3 has 16 amino acids. The V gene's germline CDR1 is SGHRS and CDR2 YFSETQ. The J segment lost 7 bases and the V segment lost 5 bases, leaving 12 bases of the junction unmatched. Here the CDR3 DNA reads TGCGCCAGCAGGTCAATAGTGACAGGGGGATACGGGGAGCTGTTTTTT. The encoded protein is CASRSIVTGGYGELFF.

The chain carries TRBV12-3 or TRBV12-4 and TRBJ1-1; 7 bases map to TRBD1. The CDR3 is made up of 16 amino acids. V was clipped by 4 bases and J by 2 bases; unmatched bases: 10. The CDR3 DNA follows: TGTGCCAGCAGTTACAGGGGAATCGCACGAAACACTGAAGCTTTCTTT. This encodes CASSYRGIARNTEAFF.

The V call is TRBV18, the J call TRBJ2-7; TRBD2 aligns across 9 bases. The CDR3 spans 17 residues. Germline CDR1 KGHSH, CDR2 LQKENI. The V gene end was trimmed by 0 bases and the J gene end by 6 bases; junction bases not matched to a gene: 12. The DNA of the CDR3 is TGTGCCAGCTCACCACCTAAACCCGGCGGGAGGGCCATCGAGCAGTACTTC. Translation: CASSPPKPGGRAIEQYF.

The table lists this clonotype with many counts. The rearrangement links TRBV7-2 to TRBJ2-7; TRBD1 or TRBD2 may be the D gene (5 bases each). The CDR3 extends over 13 amino acids. Germline-derived CDR1 and CDR2 are SGHTA and FQGNSA. V was pared by 4 bases and J by 3 bases, with 10 bases between. The CDR3 nucleotides are TGTGCCAGCAGCTCCGGGGCTGTCTACGAGCAGTACTTC. Encoded protein: CASSSGAVYEQYF.

The V gene is TRBV5-1, the J gene TRBJ1-1; TRBD1 matches 8 bases. Germline V lookup: CDR1 SGHRS, CDR2 YFSETQ. This CDR3 has 16 residues. After removal of 4 bases from V and 4 bases from J, the junction contained 12 bases not matched to a gene. CDR3 in DNA: TGCGCCAGCAGCCACCGACAGGGGAAGACGAGCACTGAAGCTTTCTTT. Translating it yields CASSHRQGKTSTEAFF.

The rearrangement joins TRBV12-3 or TRBV12-4 to TRBJ2-7; D possibly corresponds to TRBD2 (6 bases). The CDR3 consists of 12 residues. V was clipped by 3 bases and J by 6 bases, with 9 bases between them. The CDR3 nucleotides read TGTGCCAGCAGTTTGATGGGGGGCGAGCAGTACTTC. Its protein is CASSLMGGEQYF.

This clonotype was seen a few times. The chain couples TRBV5-1 to TRBJ2-1; tentative D call: TRBD2 (6 bases). The CDR3 covers 15 residues. Between the trimmed V and J ends, which lost 0 bases and 4 bases, there was a span of 11 bases. CDR1 is SGHRS and CDR2 is YFSETQ in the germline V gene. This CDR3 reads CASSLEASAYNEQFF. DNA for the CDR3: TGCGCCAGCAGCTTGGAGGCTAGCGCGTACAATGAGCAGTTCTTC.

The rearrangement uses TRBV4-3 and TRBJ1-2; possibly TRBD1 for D (6 bases). Germline values: CDR1 LGHNA, CDR2 YSLEER. The CDR3 runs to 14 residues. V was trimmed by 0 bases and J by 7 bases, leaving 12 bases between them. CDR3 residues: CASSQDFKGGGYTF. CDR3 in DNA: TGCGCCAGCAGCCAAGATTTTAAGGGGGGTGGCTACACCTTC.

The chain has TRBV6-2 or TRBV6-3 and TRBJ2-3; TRBD2 aligns across 15 bases. This CDR3 is 23 amino acids long. Unmatched junction bases numbered 25, after V lost 5 bases and J lost 4 bases. Germline V gene data show CDR1 as MNHEY and CDR2 as SVGEGT. CDR3 residues: CASSTGQGYGLAGGPGGSDTQYF. The CDR3, as DNA: TGTGCCAGCAGTACGGGACAGGGCTACGGACTAGCGGGAGGGCCTGGCGGGTCAGATACGCAGTATTTT.

This clonotype was detected only a few times. The CDR3 region has the DNA TGTGCCAGCAGCTTAACGATTTTTCGGGATGGCTACACCTTC. Protein: CASSLTIFRDGYTF. This chain joins TRBV11-2 and TRBJ1-2; D is ambiguous. There are 14 residues in the CDR3. The germline V gene has CDR1 SGHAT and CDR2 FQNNGV. Trimming took off 2 bases at V and 6 bases at J, with 13 bases between the two ends.

V gene TRBV6-1 combines with J gene TRBJ2-2; 7 bases agree with TRBD2. CDR1 MNHNS and CDR2 SASEGT come from the germline V gene. V shed 6 bases, J shed 2 bases, and the junction held 9 bases outside the gene matches. This CDR3 comprises 16 residues. The CDR3 DNA is TGTGCCAGCAGCCCAGGGCGGGGGTTAAACACCGGGGAGCTGTTTTTT. Amino acids: CASSPGRGLNTGELFF.

This clonotype was recorded a few times. This chain links TRBV3-1 with TRBJ2-1, with no clear D. The CDR3 is 16 amino acids. CDR1 and CDR2 (germline): LGHDT, YNNKEL (reference sequence). V was clipped by 3 bases and J by 2 bases, with 14 bases between them. CDR3 in amino acids: CASSHDTLEPYNEQFF. In DNA form, the CDR3 reads TGTGCCAGCAGCCATGACACCCTGGAGCCCTACAATGAGCAGTTCTTC.

This chain connects TRBV20-1 to TRBJ1-1; TRBD1 matches 9 bases. The germline V gene encodes CDR1 DFQATT and CDR2 SNEGSKA (reference sequence). V gave up 5 bases and J gave up 5 bases; unmatched junction bases: 9. The CDR3 totals 14 residues. The CDR3: CSAQQGTGRTEAFF. The CDR3 region has the DNA TGCAGTGCTCAGCAAGGGACAGGGAGGACTGAAGCTTTCTTT.

The genes are TRBV12-3 or TRBV12-4 and TRBJ2-5; D possibly uses TRBD1 or TRBD2 (5 bases each). This CDR3 has 12 residues. Trimming took off 4 bases at V and 5 bases at J, with 8 bases between the two ends. The DNA of the CDR3 is TGTGCCAGCAGTTCCGGGACCGAGACCCAGTACTTC. Translated, it gives CASSSGTETQYF.